The clone carrying this T cell receptor beta chain was recorded at least ten times. Its antigen is as yet unknown. This record belongs to a study of T-cell reconstitution after alpha-beta-depleted transplantation in children. The CDR3 is 13 residues long. Germline V gene data show CDR1 as ENHRY and CDR2 as SYGVKD. The J segment lost 3 bases and the V segment lost 6 bases, leaving 4 bases of the junction unmatched. Broader study findings: T-cell counts and diversity at one year post-transplant came mainly from newly produced T cells. About two months after transplant, alpha-beta T cells reportedly came from several hundred expanded graft clones. Surviving recipient T cells and thymic progenitors underlay high day-60 TCRbeta diversity in some patients.

Unique molecular identifiers were incorporated during preparation of the TCRbeta library. TCRdb fed the PCR reads into MiXCR, producing one record per CDR3 protein. The table records fewer than 250,000 distinct CDR3 sequences, around 7.8% of them present only once. Sequencing used PBMCs, mostly from graft donor cells, obtained 180 days after TCRalphabeta/CD19-depleted stem cell transplant. The receptor was isolated from a male patient younger than 18 who had a stem cell transplant for acute lymphoblastic leukemia, so the T cells may come from the graft donor. V usage is TRBV10-3 and J usage is TRBJ2-5; 7 bases map to TRBD2. Here the CDR3 DNA reads TGTGCCATCAGGCCGGGACTAAAAGAGACCCAGTACTTC. Its protein product is CAIRPGLKETQYF.